A selection of T cell receptor beta chains follows, all from one sample in a study of cytomegalovirus exposure and HLA in healthy donors. Repertoires were generated with immunoSEQ multiplex PCR, while TCRdb's copy carries only in-frame clones and drops some. The sample holds more than 95,000 clones, around three quarters seen once. What was sequenced was PBMCs. The receptors here all came from a woman aged 55-70 years in good health and CMV-seropositive. The CDR3 runs from the conserved cysteine through the conserved F or W. The D gene is left open where the match is weak. For some rows the clone size is stated as once, few or many, or as a class when expanded; others skip it.

d_call: .
j_call: TRBJ1-2
clone_size: .
v_call: TRBV7-8
cdr3_nt: TGTGCCAGCAGTGTACAGGGTGCCTATGGCTACACCTTC
cdr3_aa: CASSVQGAYGYTF

d_call: TRBD1
j_call: TRBJ1-1
clone_size: .
v_call: TRBV13
cdr3_nt: TGTGCCAGCAGCCTACGGACAGGGGCCACTGAAGCTTTCTTT
cdr3_aa: CASSLRTGATEAFF

d_call: TRBD2
j_call: TRBJ2-1
clone_size: .
v_call: TRBV11-2
cdr3_nt: TGTGCCAGCAGCCCCGGGGGGAGCTCCTACAATGAGCAGTTCTTC
cdr3_aa: CASSPGGSSYNEQFF

d_call: .
j_call: TRBJ2-1
clone_size: .
v_call: TRBV9
cdr3_nt: TGTGCCAGCAGCGACTCCGCATACAATGAGCAGTTCTTC
cdr3_aa: CASSDSAYNEQFF

d_call: .
j_call: TRBJ1-1
clone_size: .
v_call: TRBV4-3
cdr3_nt: TGCGCCAGCAGCCAAGAAGCAGGTTACACTGAAGCTTTCTTT
cdr3_aa: CASSQEAGYTEAFF

d_call: .
j_call: TRBJ2-5
clone_size: .
v_call: TRBV5-4
cdr3_nt: TGTGCCAGCAGCGGGATACCGCGGGGGCGGGAGGAGACCCAGTACTTC
cdr3_aa: CASSGIPRGREETQYF

d_call: TRBD2
j_call: TRBJ2-1
clone_size: .
v_call: TRBV6-5
cdr3_nt: TGTGCCAGCAGTTACGCGGGGGGGGGCGGTTACAATGAGCAGTTCTTC
cdr3_aa: CASSYAGGGGYNEQFF

d_call: .
j_call: TRBJ1-1
clone_size: .
v_call: TRBV2
cdr3_nt: TGTGCCAGCAGTGAACCAATGAACACTGAAGCTTTCTTT
cdr3_aa: CASSEPMNTEAFF

d_call: .
j_call: TRBJ2-5
clone_size: few
v_call: TRBV4-1
cdr3_nt: TGCGCCAGCAGCCAATGGCGAGGGGAGACCCAGTACTTC
cdr3_aa: CASSQWRGETQYF

d_call: TRBD1
j_call: TRBJ2-7
clone_size: few
v_call: TRBV10-3
cdr3_nt: TGTGCCATCAGTCGACAGGGCCGCGAGCAGTACTTC
cdr3_aa: CAISRQGREQYF

d_call: .
j_call: TRBJ1-4
clone_size: .
v_call: TRBV15
cdr3_nt: TGTGCCACCAGCAGAGATCTGGGGGCCGCTAATGAAAAACTGTTTTTT
cdr3_aa: CATSRDLGAANEKLFF

d_call: .
j_call: TRBJ2-3
clone_size: few
v_call: TRBV11-2
cdr3_nt: TGTGCCAGCAGCTTAGTTCATGCTGGCGGAGATACGCAGTATTTT
cdr3_aa: CASSLVHAGGDTQYF

d_call: .
j_call: TRBJ2-2
clone_size: .
v_call: TRBV5-6
cdr3_nt: TGTGCCAGCAGCTTGTCTGTAGGGGATTTCACCGGGGAGCTGTTTTTT
cdr3_aa: CASSLSVGDFTGELFF

d_call: TRBD1
j_call: TRBJ1-2
clone_size: .
v_call: TRBV7-9
cdr3_nt: TGTGCCAGCAGCTCGAACTTACAGGGGGGCTATGGCTACACCTTC
cdr3_aa: CASSSNLQGGYGYTF

d_call: TRBD2
j_call: TRBJ2-7
clone_size: .
v_call: TRBV6-5
cdr3_nt: TGTGCCAGCATGCGGGGGATCAGCTCCTACGAGCAGTACTTC
cdr3_aa: CASMRGISSYEQYF

d_call: TRBD2
j_call: TRBJ2-1
clone_size: few
v_call: TRBV6-4
cdr3_nt: TGTGCCAGCAGTGACTCTAGCGGGGGGGAATACAATGAGCAGTTCTTC
cdr3_aa: CASSDSSGGEYNEQFF

d_call: .
j_call: TRBJ1-5
clone_size: .
v_call: TRBV4-1
cdr3_nt: TGCGCCAGCAGTGGTTTTGCGGGTGGTGGTCAGCCCCAGCATTTT
cdr3_aa: CASSGFAGGGQPQHF

d_call: .
j_call: TRBJ1-6
clone_size: few
v_call: TRBV2
cdr3_nt: TGTGCCAGCAACAGGGACCTTGGCCCCCTCCACTTT
cdr3_aa: CASNRDLGPLHF

d_call: .
j_call: TRBJ1-2
clone_size: .
v_call: TRBV2
cdr3_nt: TGTGCCAGCAGTCAGGGTGGGTACTATGGCTACACCTTC
cdr3_aa: CASSQGGYYGYTF

d_call: TRBD1
j_call: TRBJ2-7
clone_size: .
v_call: TRBV25-1
cdr3_nt: TGTGCCAGCAGTGATTACGGGACAGGGGGCGCCGGGTCCTACGAGCAGTACTTC
cdr3_aa: CASSDYGTGGAGSYEQYF

d_call: .
j_call: TRBJ2-7
clone_size: .
v_call: TRBV20-1
cdr3_nt: TGCAGTGCTACTATTTCCTACGAGCAGTACTTC
cdr3_aa: CSATISYEQYF

d_call: .
j_call: TRBJ1-2
clone_size: .
v_call: TRBV5-8
cdr3_nt: TGTGCCAGCAGCCTCCAAGGTCCAACGGGTGGCTACACCTTC
cdr3_aa: CASSLQGPTGGYTF

d_call: .
j_call: TRBJ2-3
clone_size: few
v_call: TRBV4-3
cdr3_nt: TGCGCCAGCAGCCAAGATTATGGGGCCCAAGGGGTAGATACGCAGTATTTT
cdr3_aa: CASSQDYGAQGVDTQYF

d_call: TRBD1
j_call: TRBJ2-5
clone_size: .
v_call: TRBV6-4
cdr3_nt: TGTGCCAGCAGTGACGCTGATGCCGGGACAGGGGGGGAGACCCAGTACTTC
cdr3_aa: CASSDADAGTGGETQYF

d_call: .
j_call: TRBJ2-1
clone_size: few
v_call: TRBV19
cdr3_nt: TGTGCCAGTAGCGAAACAGGGTCCCCCTACAATGAGCAGTTCTTC
cdr3_aa: CASSETGSPYNEQFF

d_call: TRBD2
j_call: TRBJ2-5
clone_size: .
v_call: TRBV11-1
cdr3_nt: TGTGCCAGCAGCCCCGGGACTAGCGGGAGTTGGTCAGAGACCCAGTACTTC
cdr3_aa: CASSPGTSGSWSETQYF

d_call: .
j_call: TRBJ2-7
clone_size: .
v_call: TRBV11-3
cdr3_nt: TGTGCCAGCAGCTTATCAGGGTTCCACGAGCAGTACTTC
cdr3_aa: CASSLSGFHEQYF

d_call: .
j_call: TRBJ1-1
clone_size: .
v_call: TRBV7-2
cdr3_nt: TGTGCCAGCAGCCTCCCTTCGGTAGTTGAAGCTTTCTTT
cdr3_aa: CASSLPSVVEAFF

d_call: .
j_call: TRBJ2-1
clone_size: .
v_call: TRBV21-1
cdr3_nt: TGTGCCAGCAGCAAAGCCCCGGGACAGGCTGATGAGCAGTTCTTC
cdr3_aa: CASSKAPGQADEQFF

d_call: .
j_call: TRBJ2-7
clone_size: .
v_call: TRBV7-2
cdr3_nt: TGTGCCAGCAGCTTAGCGGCTAGCGCTACCTACGAGCAGTACTTC
cdr3_aa: CASSLAASATYEQYF

d_call: .
j_call: TRBJ1-2
clone_size: few
v_call: TRBV7-2
cdr3_nt: TGTGCCAGCAGCTCCCTCCCAGGGGATAGCTATGGCTACACCTTC
cdr3_aa: CASSSLPGDSYGYTF

d_call: TRBD1
j_call: TRBJ1-2
clone_size: .
v_call: TRBV7-2
cdr3_nt: TGTGCCAGCAGCTTAAATCGACAGGGTGGAGGCTACACCTTC
cdr3_aa: CASSLNRQGGGYTF

d_call: .
j_call: TRBJ2-7
clone_size: once
v_call: TRBV9
cdr3_nt: TGTGCCAGCAGCGTAGGGGCCCCGCAAACCTACGAGCAGTACTTC
cdr3_aa: CASSVGAPQTYEQYF

d_call: TRBD1
j_call: TRBJ2-5
clone_size: .
v_call: TRBV18
cdr3_nt: TGTGCCAGCTCACCCCGGGACAGGGGGCGGGAGACCCAGTACTTC
cdr3_aa: CASSPRDRGRETQYF

d_call: TRBD1
j_call: TRBJ2-1
clone_size: .
v_call: TRBV7-8
cdr3_nt: TGTGCCAGCAGCTTATTAGGACAGGGATTTTCTAATGAGCAGTTCTTC
cdr3_aa: CASSLLGQGFSNEQFF

d_call: .
j_call: TRBJ2-1
clone_size: .
v_call: TRBV7-9
cdr3_nt: TGTGCCAGCAGCTTAGAATCGCGCCTAGATATTCATGAGCAGTTCTTC
cdr3_aa: CASSLESRLDIHEQFF

d_call: .
j_call: TRBJ1-2
clone_size: .
v_call: TRBV4-1
cdr3_nt: TGCGCCAGCAGCCAAGATTCAGGGGAGCGCTATGGCTACACCTTC
cdr3_aa: CASSQDSGERYGYTF

d_call: .
j_call: TRBJ1-3
clone_size: .
v_call: TRBV7-2
cdr3_nt: TGTGCCAGCAGCGCACAGGGAGGAAACACCATATATTTT
cdr3_aa: CASSAQGGNTIYF

d_call: .
j_call: TRBJ2-7
clone_size: .
v_call: TRBV21-1
cdr3_nt: TGTGCCAGTACTCCGGGACAACAATCCTACGAGCAGTACTTC
cdr3_aa: CASTPGQQSYEQYF